This T cell receptor beta chain is from a study of chemoradiotherapy in HPV16-positive cancers. Notes on this clone: What it binds is not known.

Trimming took 7 bases from V and 2 from J; bases not matched to a gene: 1. The CDR3 spans 12 residues. Germline lookup yields CDR1 MNHNY and CDR2 SVGAGI (reference sequence). Clones were sequenced by immunoSEQ multiplex PCR, and TCRdb holds only the in-frame ones, with some missing. The data contain 4,000 to 5,000 clones, roughly three quarters of them singletons. Findings and limits, study-wide: During treatment, candidate HPV-specific clones and E7-related motifs expanded in tumor. Only a couple of HPV16-positive patients supplied the functional HPV-specificity definition.

The chain carries TRBV6-6 and TRBJ1-2; 7 bases align to TRBD1. The specimen comprised tumor tissue, sampled from a patient who underwent chemoradiotherapy. The sequence was obtained from a human donor with HPV-associated anogenital cancer. The CDR3 here is CASTGQNYGYTF. CDR3 coding DNA: TGTGCCAGCACGGGACAGAACTATGGCTACACCTTC.